A single TCR beta chain is shown here with its context. Its antigen is still unknown. Base qualities are missing; no much larger clone stands one base away. For TCR beta library preparation, approximately 2 micrograms of genomic DNA was extracted from cryopreserved PBMCs. Longitudinal blood samples from CLL patients on ibrutinib monotherapy were analyzed using high-throughput TCR beta sequencing. The patients were enrolled in a single-center, open-label phase 2 trial of ibrutinib monotherapy. These data belong to a study of cytotoxic CD8 clonotypes in ibrutinib-treated CLL (dated by TCRdb to about 2021). As for the study more broadly: In this cohort, some 14 patients were treatment-naive and approximately twelve were relapsed/refractory, while roughly 17 had unmutated IGHV. The response samples were drawn at a median of 12 months into treatment, with a range of about 6 to 36 months. Partial responses were observed in 24 patients and complete responses in 2; after a median follow-up of around 68 months, remission was maintained in around 14 patients and progression was observed in approximately twelve. Cryopreserved peripheral blood mononuclear cells were obtained prior to treatment, at the time of response, and at either disease progression or sustained remission. An average of approximately 260,000 productive templates and 94,082 productive rearrangements was obtained per sample. Of the approximately 87 people in the trial, approximately 24 had longitudinal samples available. Results the study describes overall, beyond this receptor: An increase in clonality was observed at ibrutinib response, with clonality remaining stable during sustained remission and falling back toward baseline at progression. Public clonotypes were found to be uncommon and were observed to contract or remain stable during treatment; the increase in clonality was shown to reflect expansion of private clonotypes at ibrutinib response. At baseline, clonality was higher than in age-matched healthy donors and showed a strong correlation with circulating CD8+ T-cell counts. Sampling times were not matched between sustained-remission and progressing patients, and lymph node repertoires were not studied.

Each clonotype received, on average, about 10x coverage in deep resolution sequencing performed on a MiSeq, where the target depth lay between 1 in 1 million and 1 in 200,000 T cells. The immunoSEQ hsTCRB Kit was used to generate TCR beta libraries. On the authors' methods: Data were analyzed with ImmunoSEQ Data Assistant and ImmunoSEQ Analyzer, with V, D and J genes assigned per IMGT definitions. Clonality, which ranges from 0 to 1, was calculated as one minus the normalized Shannon entropy of productive rearrangement frequencies. Public clonotype analysis was restricted to overrepresented clonotypes comprising at least 0.05% of each patient's repertoire. Thirteen age-matched healthy donor repertoires from immuneACCESS were used as controls for clonality. TCRdb mirrors the immuneACCESS table, restricted to in-frame sequences. Some clones are absent from its copies; in checked studies, under half trace to an unresolved V gene, and the reason for the others is unknown. That table gives V, J and clone size, and the DNA gave D and trimming. Recorded for this sample are around 33,000 clones; around 70% of them occurred a single time. Together, the top ten hold 25% to 30% of the sample.

According to the germline V gene (reference sequence), CDR1 reads LNHDA and CDR2 reads SQIVND. At the junction V is shortened by 3 bases and J by 3 bases, with 12 bases in between. The CDR3 numbers 14 residues from cysteine through phenylalanine. The read is trimmed to its CDR3 DNA, 42 bases read in frame from base 1. The source is a human donor with chronic lymphocytic leukemia. The sequenced sample was PBMCs, obtained before ibrutinib treatment. Rearrangement joined TRBV19 to TRBJ2-7; perhaps TRBD1 is the D gene, with 5 bases matching. This receptor has the CDR3 CASSMGRAFYEQYF. The DNA sequence is as follows: TGTGCCAGTAGTATGGGCAGGGCTTTCTACGAGCAGTACTTC. The entire variable domain, with the stretches around the CDR3 drawn from the reference TRBV19 and TRBJ2-7 proteins, is DGGITQSPKYLFRKEGQNVTLSCEQNLNHDAMYWYRQDPGQGLRLIYYSQIVNDFQKGDIAEGYSVSREKKESFPLTVTSAQKNPTAFYLCASSMGRAFYEQYFGPGTRLTVT.